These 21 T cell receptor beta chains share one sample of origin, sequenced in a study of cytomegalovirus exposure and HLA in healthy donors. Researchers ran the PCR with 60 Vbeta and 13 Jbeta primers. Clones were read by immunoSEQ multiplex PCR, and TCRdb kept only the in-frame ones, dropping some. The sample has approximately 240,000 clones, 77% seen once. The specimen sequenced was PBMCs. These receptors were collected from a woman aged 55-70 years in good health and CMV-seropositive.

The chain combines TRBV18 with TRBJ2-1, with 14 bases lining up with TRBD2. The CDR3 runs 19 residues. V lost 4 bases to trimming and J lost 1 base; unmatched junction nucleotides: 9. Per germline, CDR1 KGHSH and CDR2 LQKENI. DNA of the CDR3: TGTGCCAGCTCACACTCCCGACTAGCGGGGGGGCTGTCCTACAATGAGCAGTTCTTC. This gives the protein CASSHSRLAGGLSYNEQFF.

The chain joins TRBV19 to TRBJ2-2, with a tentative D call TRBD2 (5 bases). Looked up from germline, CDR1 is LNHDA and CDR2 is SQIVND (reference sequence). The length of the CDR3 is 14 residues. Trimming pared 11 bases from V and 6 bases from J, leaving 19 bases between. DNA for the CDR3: TGTGCCGCCTCCTATCAGTTGCGGGCCGGGGAGCTGTTTTTT. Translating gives CAASYQLRAGELFF.

The CDR3 loop reads CSVSPGQGTEAFF. CDR3 DNA: TGCAGCGTTAGCCCCGGACAGGGAACTGAAGCTTTCTTT. J is TRBJ1-1 and V is TRBV29-1; 8 positions agree with TRBD1. The CDR3 runs 13 residues. Losses at the gene ends were 5 bases for V and 5 bases for J; bases not matched to a gene: 7. Germline V gene lookup returns CDR1 SQVTM and CDR2 ANQGSEA.

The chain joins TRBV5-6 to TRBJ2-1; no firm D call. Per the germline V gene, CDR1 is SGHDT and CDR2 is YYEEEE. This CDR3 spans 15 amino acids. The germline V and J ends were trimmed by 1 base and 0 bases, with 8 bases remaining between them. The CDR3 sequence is CASSLIEFSYNEQFF. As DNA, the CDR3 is TGTGCCAGCAGCTTGATAGAGTTCTCCTACAATGAGCAGTTCTTC.

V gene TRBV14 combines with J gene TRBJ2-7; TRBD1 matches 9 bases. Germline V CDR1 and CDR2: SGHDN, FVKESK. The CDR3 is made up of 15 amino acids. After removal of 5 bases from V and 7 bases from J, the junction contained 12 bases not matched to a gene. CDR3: CASSEVGQGVFEQYF. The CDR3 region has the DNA TGTGCCAGCAGCGAAGTGGGACAGGGAGTCTTTGAGCAGTACTTC.

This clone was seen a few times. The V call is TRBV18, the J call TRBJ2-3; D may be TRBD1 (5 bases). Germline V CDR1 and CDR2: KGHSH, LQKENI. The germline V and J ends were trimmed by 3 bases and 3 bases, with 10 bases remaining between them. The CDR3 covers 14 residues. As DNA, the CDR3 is TGTGCCAGCTCACCGCAGGGTGGAACAGATACGCAGTATTTT. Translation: CASSPQGGTDTQYF.

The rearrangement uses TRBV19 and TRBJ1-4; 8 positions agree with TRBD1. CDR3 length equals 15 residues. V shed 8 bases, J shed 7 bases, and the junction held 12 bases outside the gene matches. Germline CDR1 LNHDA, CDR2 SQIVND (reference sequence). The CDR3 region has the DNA TGTGCCAGTGGGACAGGTCCGGATCTCGGTGAAAAACTGTTTTTT. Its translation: CASGTGPDLGEKLFF.

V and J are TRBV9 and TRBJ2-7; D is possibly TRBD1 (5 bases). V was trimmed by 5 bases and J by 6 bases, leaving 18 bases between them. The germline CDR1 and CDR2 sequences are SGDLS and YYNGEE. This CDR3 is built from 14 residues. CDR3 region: CASSPDKVFGEQYF. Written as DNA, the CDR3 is TGTGCCAGCAGTCCGGACAAGGTTTTCGGCGAGCAGTACTTC. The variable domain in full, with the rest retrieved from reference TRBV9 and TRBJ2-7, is DSGVTQTPKHLITATGQRVTLRCSPRSGDLSVYWYQQSLDQGLQFLIQYYNGEERAKGNILERFSAQQFPDLHSELNLSSLELGDSALYFCASSPDKVFGEQYFGPGTRLTVT.

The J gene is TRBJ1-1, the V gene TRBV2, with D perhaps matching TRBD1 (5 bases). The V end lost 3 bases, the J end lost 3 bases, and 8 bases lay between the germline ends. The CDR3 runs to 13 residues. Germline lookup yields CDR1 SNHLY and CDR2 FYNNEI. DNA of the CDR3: TGTGCCAGCAGTGATACAGGACACACTGAAGCTTTCTTT. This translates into CASSDTGHTEAFF.

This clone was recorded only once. The CDR3 region is CASSWIRTSGSSYEQYF. CDR3 DNA sequence: TGTGCCAGCAGTTGGATCAGGACTAGCGGGAGCTCCTACGAGCAGTACTTC. The gene calls are TRBV28 and TRBJ2-7; TRBD2 matches at 13 bases. The germline CDR1 and CDR2 sequences are MDHEN and SYDVKM. The CDR3 extends over 17 amino acids. V lost 4 bases, J lost 0 bases, and 6 bases stayed unmatched.

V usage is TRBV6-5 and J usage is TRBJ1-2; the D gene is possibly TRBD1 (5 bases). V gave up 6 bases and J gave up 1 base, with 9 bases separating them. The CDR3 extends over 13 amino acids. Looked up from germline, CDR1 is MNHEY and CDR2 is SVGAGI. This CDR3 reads CASRDSFNYGYTF. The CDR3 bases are TGTGCCAGCAGAGACAGTTTTAACTATGGCTACACCTTC.

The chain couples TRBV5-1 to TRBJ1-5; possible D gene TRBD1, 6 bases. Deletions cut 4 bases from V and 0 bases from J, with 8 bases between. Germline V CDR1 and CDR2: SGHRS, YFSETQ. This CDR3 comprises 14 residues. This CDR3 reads CASSPDSSNQPQHF. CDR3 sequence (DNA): TGCGCCAGCAGCCCGGACAGTAGCAATCAGCCCCAGCATTTT.

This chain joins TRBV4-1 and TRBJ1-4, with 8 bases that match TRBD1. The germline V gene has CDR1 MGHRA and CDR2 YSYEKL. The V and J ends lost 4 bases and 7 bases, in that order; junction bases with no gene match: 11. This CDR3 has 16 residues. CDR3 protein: CASSRDQGARVEKLFF. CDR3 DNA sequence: TGCGCCAGCAGCCGGGACCAGGGGGCTCGGGTTGAAAAACTGTTTTTT.

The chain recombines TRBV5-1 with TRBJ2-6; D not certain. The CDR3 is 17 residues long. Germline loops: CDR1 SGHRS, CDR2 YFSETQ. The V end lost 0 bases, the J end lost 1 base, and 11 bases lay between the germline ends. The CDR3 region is CASSLAIGGSGANVLTF. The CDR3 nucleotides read TGCGCCAGCAGCTTGGCGATTGGCGGTTCTGGGGCCAACGTCCTGACTTTC. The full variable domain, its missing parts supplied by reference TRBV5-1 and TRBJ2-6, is KAGVTQTPRYLIKTRGQQVTLSCSPISGHRSVSWYQQTPGQGLQFLFEYFSETQRNKGNFPGRFSGRQFSNSRSEMNVSTLELGDSALYLCASSLAIGGSGANVLTFGAGSRLTVL.

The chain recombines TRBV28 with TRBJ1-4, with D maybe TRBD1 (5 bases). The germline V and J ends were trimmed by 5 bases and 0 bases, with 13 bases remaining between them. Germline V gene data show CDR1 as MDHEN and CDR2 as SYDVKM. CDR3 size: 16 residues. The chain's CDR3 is CASSQTGVSTNEKLFF. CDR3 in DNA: TGTGCCAGCAGTCAAACGGGGGTCTCAACTAATGAAAAACTGTTTTTT.

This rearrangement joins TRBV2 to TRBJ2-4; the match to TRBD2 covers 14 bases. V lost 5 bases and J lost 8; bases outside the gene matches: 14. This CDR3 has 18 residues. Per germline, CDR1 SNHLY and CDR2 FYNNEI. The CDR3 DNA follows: TGTGCCAGCAGTTTCTCCGGGACTAGCGGGAGTTGGACTTACATTCAGTACTTC. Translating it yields CASSFSGTSGSWTYIQYF.

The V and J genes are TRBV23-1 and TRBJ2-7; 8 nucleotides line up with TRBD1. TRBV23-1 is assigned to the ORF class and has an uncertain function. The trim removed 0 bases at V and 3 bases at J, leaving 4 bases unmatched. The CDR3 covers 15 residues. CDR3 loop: CASSQSWTGSYEQYF. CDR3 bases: TGCGCCAGCAGTCAATCGTGGACAGGGAGCTACGAGCAGTACTTC.

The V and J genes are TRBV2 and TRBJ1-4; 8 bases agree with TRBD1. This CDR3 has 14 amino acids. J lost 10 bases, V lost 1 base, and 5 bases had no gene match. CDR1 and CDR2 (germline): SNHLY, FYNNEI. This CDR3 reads CASSEDRGGGKLFF. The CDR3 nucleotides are TGTGCCAGCAGTGAAGACAGGGGGGGCGGAAAACTGTTTTTT. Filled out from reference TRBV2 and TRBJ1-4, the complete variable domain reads EPEVTQTPSHQVTQMGQEVILRCVPISNHLYFYWYRQILGQKVEFLVSFYNNEISEKSEIFDDQFSVERPDGSNFTLKIRSTKLEDSAMYFCASSEDRGGGKLFFGSGTQLSVL.

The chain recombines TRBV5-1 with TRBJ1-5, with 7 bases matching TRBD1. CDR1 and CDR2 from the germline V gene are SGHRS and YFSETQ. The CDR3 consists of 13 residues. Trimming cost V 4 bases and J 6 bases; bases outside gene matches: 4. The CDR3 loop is CASSPRQGQPQHF. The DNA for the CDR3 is TGCGCCAGCAGCCCGCGACAGGGTCAGCCCCAGCATTTT.

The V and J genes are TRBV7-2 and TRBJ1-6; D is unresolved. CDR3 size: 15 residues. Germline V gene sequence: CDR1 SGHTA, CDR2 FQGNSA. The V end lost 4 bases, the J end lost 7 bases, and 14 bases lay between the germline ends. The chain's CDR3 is CASSSKLRGNSPLHF. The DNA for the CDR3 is TGTGCCAGCAGCTCCAAGCTTCGAGGGAATTCACCCCTCCACTTT. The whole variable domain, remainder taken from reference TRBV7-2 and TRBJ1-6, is GAGVSQSPSNKVTEKGKDVELRCDPISGHTALYWYRQSLGQGLEFLIYFQGNSAPDKSGLPSDRFSAERTGGSVSTLTIQRTQQEDSAVYLCASSSKLRGNSPLHFGNGTRLTVT.

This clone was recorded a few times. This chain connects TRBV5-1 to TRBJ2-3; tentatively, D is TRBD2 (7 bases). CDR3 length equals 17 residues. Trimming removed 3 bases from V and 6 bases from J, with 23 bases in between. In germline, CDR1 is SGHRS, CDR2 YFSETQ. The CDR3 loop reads CASSSPPRRGPGDTQYF. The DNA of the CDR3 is TGCGCCAGCAGCTCTCCTCCACGGCGGGGGCCGGGGGATACGCAGTATTTT.